The 15 T cell receptor beta chains below were found in one sample sequenced in a study of cytomegalovirus exposure and HLA in healthy donors. Both 60 Vbeta primers and 13 Jbeta primers went into the PCR. The table came from immunoSEQ multiplex PCR; TCRdb's copy has only in-frame clones and leaves some out. The profile shows approximately 120,000 clones, about two thirds of them singletons. Sequenced sample: PBMCs. All receptors come from a man aged 25-45 years in good health and CMV-seronegative.

J is TRBJ2-1 and V is TRBV6-6; D is unclear. This CDR3 has 14 residues. The ends were cut back, 5 bases at V and 15 bases at J, with 23 bases in the middle. The germline V gene encodes CDR1 MNHNY and CDR2 SVGAGI (reference sequence). The DNA for the CDR3 is TGTGCCAGCAGTAAACCGACACGGCCAAAGAGCCCGTTCTTC. Its protein is CASSKPTRPKSPFF.

Turning to this clone: The germline gene is not matched at one end of the junction; a read error may be the cause. The chain recombines TRBV7-7 with TRBJ2-3; 8 nucleotides match TRBD1. The CDR3 totals 15 residues. Germline V CDR1 and CDR2: SSHAT, FNYEAQ (reference sequence). CDR3 coding DNA: TGTGCTAGCAGCCCTGGGGACAGGTACTCAGATACGCAGTATTTT. Its protein product is CASSPGDRYSDTQYF.

The V call is TRBV7-9, the J call TRBJ2-5, with a possible D match to TRBD1 (7 bases). The CDR3 has 15 residues. Germline V gene sequence: CDR1 SEHNR, CDR2 FQNEAQ (reference sequence). Trimming stripped 2 bases from V and 5 bases from J, with 15 bases between. The chain's CDR3 is CASSLWAGGKETQYF. The CDR3, as DNA: TGTGCCAGCAGCTTATGGGCAGGGGGGAAGGAGACCCAGTACTTC.

V is TRBV28 and J is TRBJ2-7; 11 bases line up with TRBD2. Germline CDR1 reads MDHEN; CDR2 reads SYDVKM. Trimming at V came to 3 bases and at J to 3 bases, leaving 16 bases not matched to a gene. The CDR3 loop spans 19 amino acids. The chain's CDR3 is CASSFNLAGGKYAIYEQYF. The CDR3 bases are TGTGCCAGCAGTTTTAATCTAGCGGGGGGAAAATACGCTATCTACGAGCAGTACTTC.

The chain employs TRBV7-2 and TRBJ1-3, with 7 positions matching TRBD1. V lost 1 base and J lost 4; bases outside the gene matches: 4. CDR1 and CDR2 (germline): SGHTA, FQGNSA. CDR3 length: 15 residues. CDR3 in DNA: TGTGCCAGCAGCTTAGAAAGGGGGCAAGGAAACACCATATATTTT. Translation gives CASSLERGQGNTIYF.

The chain uses TRBV10-3 and TRBJ2-7; the D gene is possibly TRBD2 (6 bases). Trimming pared 5 bases from V and 6 bases from J, leaving 20 bases between. The germline gives CDR1 ENHRY, CDR2 SYGVKD. This CDR3 comprises 15 residues. CDR3 amino acids: CAISRDLNNFSEQYF. As DNA, the CDR3 is TGTGCCATCAGTAGGGACTTAAATAATTTCTCCGAGCAGTACTTC.

V gene TRBV6-6 combines with J gene TRBJ1-2, with D perhaps TRBD1 (5 bases). This CDR3 has 12 residues. The germline CDR1 and CDR2 sequences are MNHNY and SVGAGI (reference sequence). V lost 2 bases and J lost 8, with 9 bases in between. CDR3 amino acids: CASSYQGGGYTF. The CDR3, as DNA: TGTGCCAGCAGTTACCAGGGTGGGGGCTACACCTTC.

V gene TRBV6-5 combines with J gene TRBJ1-5; perhaps TRBD1 as D (5 bases). V was trimmed by 5 bases and J by 7 bases, leaving 18 bases between them. The length of the CDR3 is 15 residues. Germline-derived CDR1 and CDR2 are MNHEY and SVGAGI. CDR3 DNA: TGTGCCAGCAGTCCCTCCGCGGGGGGTGGGCAGCCCCAGCATTTT. It codes for CASSPSAGGGQPQHF.

Only a few counts were recorded for this clone. The V and J genes are TRBV7-2 and TRBJ2-3; TRBD2 might be the D (5 bases). The germline V and J ends were trimmed by 3 bases and 0 bases, with 13 bases remaining between them. This CDR3 region has 16 residues. Germline V gene lookup returns CDR1 SGHTA and CDR2 FQGNSA. The CDR3 spells CASSLIPPGSTDTQYF. Here the CDR3 DNA reads TGTGCCAGCAGCTTGATCCCGCCGGGAAGCACAGATACGCAGTATTTT.

This chain connects TRBV7-3 to TRBJ1-1; D possibly corresponds to TRBD1 (5 bases). The CDR3 is 15 amino acids. Germline V gene lookup returns CDR1 SGHTA and CDR2 FQGTGA. V was shortened by 8 bases and J by 4 bases, with 20 bases between the two germline ends. The CDR3 nucleotides read TGTGCCAGCCCTCCCCCCCCTTTCAGGGCCACTGAAGCTTTCTTT. As protein: CASPPPPFRATEAFF.

The chain couples TRBV7-9 to TRBJ2-6; TRBD1 matches at 7 bases. Germline trimming cut 8 bases from V and 10 bases from J; bases unmatched to any gene: 8. CDR1 is SEHNR and CDR2 is FQNEAQ in the germline V gene (reference sequence). The CDR3 is 13 residues long. The CDR3 DNA sequence: TGTGCCAGCCTCGGGACAGAACGTAACGTCCTGACTTTC. It codes for CASLGTERNVLTF.

This clone occurred many times. The chain couples TRBV6-6 to TRBJ2-7, with a possible D match to TRBD1 (6 bases). This CDR3 is 14 amino acids long. V dropped 4 bases and J dropped 7 bases, with 17 bases sitting between them. CDR1 MNHNY and CDR2 SVGAGI come from the germline V gene (reference sequence). CDR3 DNA sequence: TGTGCCAGCAGTTCCAGGACAGCCGTACTGGAGCAGTACTTC. Its protein product is CASSSRTAVLEQYF.

This rearrangement joins TRBV11-1 to TRBJ1-1; D remains unclear. In germline, CDR1 is SGHAT, CDR2 FQDESV (reference sequence). The CDR3 covers 13 residues. V was shortened by 1 base and J by 8 bases, with 11 bases between the two germline ends. In DNA, the CDR3 is TGTGCCAGCAGCTTAGTTGCAAACAGAGAAGCTTTCTTT. Amino acid sequence: CASSLVANREAFF.

The genes are TRBV7-3 and TRBJ2-5; 13 nucleotides match TRBD2. The CDR3 runs 16 residues. The germline CDR1 and CDR2 sequences are SGHTA and FQGTGA. Trimming at V came to 4 bases and at J to 0 bases, leaving 2 bases not matched to a gene. The CDR3 DNA reads as TGTGCCAGCAGCTCGGGACTAGCGGGGCACCAAGAGACCCAGTACTTC. Its translation: CASSSGLAGHQETQYF.

This clone was recorded a few times. The rearrangement uses TRBV11-2 and TRBJ2-1; D possibly corresponds to TRBD2 (5 bases). V dropped 2 bases and J dropped 6 bases, with 8 bases sitting between them. The V gene's germline CDR1 is SGHAT and CDR2 FQNNGV. CDR3 size: 13 residues. The DNA of the CDR3 is TGTGCCAGCAGCTTAAACCGGGGCAATGAGCAGTTCTTC. Protein product: CASSLNRGNEQFF.